This paragraph covers one T cell receptor beta chain sequence. The antigen is undetermined. The data were taken from a study of Tregs in tolerant kidney transplant recipients. The study's findings and limits: Biological reproducibility was not directly addressed in this study.

Germline CDR1 MNHEY, CDR2 SMNVEV (reference sequence). This CDR3 is 14 amino acids long. Profiled with immunoSEQ multiplex PCR; TCRdb holds only in-frame clones, not every one. The repertoire holds tens of thousands of clones, with approximately 84% as singletons. Recipients received nonmyeloablative bone marrow transplants from related graft donors, with transient mixed chimerism. Unstimulated Tregs (CD4+CD25+CD127-) and CD4+CD25- non-Tregs were sorted from PBMCs. The sample here was CD8+ T cells from blood (PBMCs), taken 6 months after the transplant. This sequence originates from a human patient who received a combined kidney and bone marrow transplant. Some T cells may be the graft donor's. The genes are TRBV27 and TRBJ2-5; 8 nucleotides agree with TRBD2. Matching the DNA end better, TRBJ2-7 makes the J call doubtful. The CDR3 loop is CASRLLAEPYEQYF. CDR3 coding DNA: TGTGCCAGCAGACTACTAGCGGAGCCCTACGAGCAGTACTTC.